This T cell receptor beta chain was documented in a study of T cells in localized non-small cell lung cancer. CDR3 length equals 12 residues. CDR1 and CDR2 from the germline V gene are SNHLY and FYNNEI. The V end was cut by 3 bases, the J end by 1 base, with 4 bases between. Produced via immunoSEQ multiplex PCR; TCRdb's table is partial and in-frame only. The table records about 34,000 clones, around four fifths of them present only once. The chain joins TRBV2 to TRBJ2-7; D uncertain. The source is a male donor at least 60 years old with stage II squamous cell lung carcinoma. Sequencing was performed on peripheral blood, taken before any cancer treatment. The CDR3 nucleotides read TGTGCCAGCAGTGACTATTCCTACGAGCAGTACTTC. It is translated as CASSDYSYEQYF.